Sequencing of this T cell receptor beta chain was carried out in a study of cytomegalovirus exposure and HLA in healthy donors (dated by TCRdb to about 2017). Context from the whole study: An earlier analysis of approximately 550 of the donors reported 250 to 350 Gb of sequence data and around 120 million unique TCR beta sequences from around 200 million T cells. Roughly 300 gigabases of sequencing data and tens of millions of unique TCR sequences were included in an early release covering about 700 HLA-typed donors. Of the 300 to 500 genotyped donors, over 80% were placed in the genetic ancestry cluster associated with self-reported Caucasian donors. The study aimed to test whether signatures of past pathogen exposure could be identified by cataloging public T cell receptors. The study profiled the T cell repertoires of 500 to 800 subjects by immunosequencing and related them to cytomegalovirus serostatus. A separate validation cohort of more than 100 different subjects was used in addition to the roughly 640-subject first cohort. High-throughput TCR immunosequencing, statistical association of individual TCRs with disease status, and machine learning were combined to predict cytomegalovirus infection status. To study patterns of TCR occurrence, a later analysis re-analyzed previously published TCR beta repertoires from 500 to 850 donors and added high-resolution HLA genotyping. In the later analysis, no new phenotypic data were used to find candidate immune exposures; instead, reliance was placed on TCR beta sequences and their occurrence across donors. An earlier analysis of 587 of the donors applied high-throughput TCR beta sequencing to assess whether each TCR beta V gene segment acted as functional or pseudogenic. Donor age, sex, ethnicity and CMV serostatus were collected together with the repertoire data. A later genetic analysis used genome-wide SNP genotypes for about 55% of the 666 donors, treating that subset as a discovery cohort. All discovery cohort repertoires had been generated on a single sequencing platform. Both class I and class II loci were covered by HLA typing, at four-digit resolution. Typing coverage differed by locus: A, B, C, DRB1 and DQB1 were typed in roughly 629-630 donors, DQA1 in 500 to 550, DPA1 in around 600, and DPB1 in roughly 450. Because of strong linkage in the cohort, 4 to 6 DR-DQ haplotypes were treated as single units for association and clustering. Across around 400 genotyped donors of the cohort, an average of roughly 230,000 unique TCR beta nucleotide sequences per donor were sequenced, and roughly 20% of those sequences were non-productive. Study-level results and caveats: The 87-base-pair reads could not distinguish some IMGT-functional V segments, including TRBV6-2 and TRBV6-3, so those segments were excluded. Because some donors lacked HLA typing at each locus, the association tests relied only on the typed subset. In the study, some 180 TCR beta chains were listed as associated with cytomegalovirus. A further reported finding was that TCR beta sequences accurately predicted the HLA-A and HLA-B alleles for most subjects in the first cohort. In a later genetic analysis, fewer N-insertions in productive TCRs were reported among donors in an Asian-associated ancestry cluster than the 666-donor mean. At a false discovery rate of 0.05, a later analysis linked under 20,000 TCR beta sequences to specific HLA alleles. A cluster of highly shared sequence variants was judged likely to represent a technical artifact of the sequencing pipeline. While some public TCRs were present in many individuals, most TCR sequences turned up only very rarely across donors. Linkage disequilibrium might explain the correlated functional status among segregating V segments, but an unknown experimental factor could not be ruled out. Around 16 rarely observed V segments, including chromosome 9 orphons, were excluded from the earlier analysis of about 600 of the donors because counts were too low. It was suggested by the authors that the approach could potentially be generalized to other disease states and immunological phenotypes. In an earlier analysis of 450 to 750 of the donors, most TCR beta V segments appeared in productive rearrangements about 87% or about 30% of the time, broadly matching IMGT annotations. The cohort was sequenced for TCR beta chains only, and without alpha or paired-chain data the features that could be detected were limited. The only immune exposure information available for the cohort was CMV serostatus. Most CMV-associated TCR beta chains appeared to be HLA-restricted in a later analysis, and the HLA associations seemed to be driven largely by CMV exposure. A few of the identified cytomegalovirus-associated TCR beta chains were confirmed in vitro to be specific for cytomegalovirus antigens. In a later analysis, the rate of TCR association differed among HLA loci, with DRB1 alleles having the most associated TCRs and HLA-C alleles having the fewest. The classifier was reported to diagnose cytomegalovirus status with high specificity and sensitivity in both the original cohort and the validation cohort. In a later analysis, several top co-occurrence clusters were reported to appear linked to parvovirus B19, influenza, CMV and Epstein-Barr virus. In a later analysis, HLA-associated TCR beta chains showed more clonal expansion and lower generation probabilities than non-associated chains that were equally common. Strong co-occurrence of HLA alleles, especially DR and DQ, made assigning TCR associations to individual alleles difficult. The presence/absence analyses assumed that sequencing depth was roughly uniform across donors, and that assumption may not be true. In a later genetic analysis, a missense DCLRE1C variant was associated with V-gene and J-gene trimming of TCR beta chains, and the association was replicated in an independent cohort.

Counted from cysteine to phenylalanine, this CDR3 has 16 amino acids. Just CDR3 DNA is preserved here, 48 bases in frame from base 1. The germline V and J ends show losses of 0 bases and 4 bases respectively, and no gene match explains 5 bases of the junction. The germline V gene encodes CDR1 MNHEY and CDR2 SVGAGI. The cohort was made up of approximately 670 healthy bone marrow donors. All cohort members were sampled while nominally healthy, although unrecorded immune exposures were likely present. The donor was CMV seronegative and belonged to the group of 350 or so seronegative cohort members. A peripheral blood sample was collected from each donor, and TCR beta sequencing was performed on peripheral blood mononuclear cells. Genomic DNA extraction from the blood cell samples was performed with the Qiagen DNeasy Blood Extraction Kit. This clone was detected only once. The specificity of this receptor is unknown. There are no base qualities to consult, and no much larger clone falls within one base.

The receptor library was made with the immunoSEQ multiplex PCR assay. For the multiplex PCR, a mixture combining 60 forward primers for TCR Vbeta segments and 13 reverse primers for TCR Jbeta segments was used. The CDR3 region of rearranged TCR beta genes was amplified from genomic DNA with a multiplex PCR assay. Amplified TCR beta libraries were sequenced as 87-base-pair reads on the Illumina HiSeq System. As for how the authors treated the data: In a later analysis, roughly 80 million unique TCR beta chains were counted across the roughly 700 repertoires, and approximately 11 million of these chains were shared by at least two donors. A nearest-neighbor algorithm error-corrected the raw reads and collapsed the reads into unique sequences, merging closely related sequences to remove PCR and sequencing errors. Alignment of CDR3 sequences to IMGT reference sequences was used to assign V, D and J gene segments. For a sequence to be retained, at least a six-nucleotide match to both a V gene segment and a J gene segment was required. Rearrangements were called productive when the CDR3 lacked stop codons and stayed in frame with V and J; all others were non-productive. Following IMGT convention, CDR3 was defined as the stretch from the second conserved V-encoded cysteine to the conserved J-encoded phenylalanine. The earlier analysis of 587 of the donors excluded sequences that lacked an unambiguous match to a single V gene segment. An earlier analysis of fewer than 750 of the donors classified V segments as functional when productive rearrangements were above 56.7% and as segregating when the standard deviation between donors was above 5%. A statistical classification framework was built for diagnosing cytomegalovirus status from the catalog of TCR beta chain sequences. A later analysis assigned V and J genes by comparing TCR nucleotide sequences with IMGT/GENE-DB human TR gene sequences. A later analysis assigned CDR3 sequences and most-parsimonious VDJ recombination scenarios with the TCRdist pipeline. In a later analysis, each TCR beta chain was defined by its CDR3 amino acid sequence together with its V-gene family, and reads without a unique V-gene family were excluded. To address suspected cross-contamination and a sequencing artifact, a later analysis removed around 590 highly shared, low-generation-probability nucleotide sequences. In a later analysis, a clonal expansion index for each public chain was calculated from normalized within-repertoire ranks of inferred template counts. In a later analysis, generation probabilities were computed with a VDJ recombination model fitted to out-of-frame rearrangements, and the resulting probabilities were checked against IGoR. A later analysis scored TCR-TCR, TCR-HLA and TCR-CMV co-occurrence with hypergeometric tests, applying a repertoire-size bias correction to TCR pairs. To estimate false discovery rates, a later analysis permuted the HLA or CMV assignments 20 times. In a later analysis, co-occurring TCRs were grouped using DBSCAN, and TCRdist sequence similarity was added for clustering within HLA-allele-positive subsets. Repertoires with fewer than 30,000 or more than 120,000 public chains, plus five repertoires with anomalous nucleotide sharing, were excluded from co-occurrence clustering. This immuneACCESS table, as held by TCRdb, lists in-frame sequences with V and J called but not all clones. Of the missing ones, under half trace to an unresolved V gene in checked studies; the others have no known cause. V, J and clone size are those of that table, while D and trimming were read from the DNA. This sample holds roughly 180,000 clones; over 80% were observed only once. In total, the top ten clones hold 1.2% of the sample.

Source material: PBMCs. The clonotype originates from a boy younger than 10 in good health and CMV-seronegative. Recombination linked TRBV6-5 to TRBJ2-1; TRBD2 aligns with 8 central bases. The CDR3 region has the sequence CASSYSTSETYNEQFF. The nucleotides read TGTGCCAGCAGTTACTCGACTAGCGAGACATACAATGAGCAGTTCTTC.